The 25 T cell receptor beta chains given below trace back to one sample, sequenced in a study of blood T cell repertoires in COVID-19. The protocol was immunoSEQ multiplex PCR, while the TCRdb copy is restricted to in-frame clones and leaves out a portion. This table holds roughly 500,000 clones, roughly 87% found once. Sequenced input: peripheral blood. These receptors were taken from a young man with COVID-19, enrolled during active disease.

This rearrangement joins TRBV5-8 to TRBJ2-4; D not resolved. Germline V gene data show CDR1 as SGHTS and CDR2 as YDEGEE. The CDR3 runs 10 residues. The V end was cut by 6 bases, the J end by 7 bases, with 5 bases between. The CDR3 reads CASIPNIQYF. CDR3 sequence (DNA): TGTGCCAGCATCCCGAACATTCAGTACTTC.

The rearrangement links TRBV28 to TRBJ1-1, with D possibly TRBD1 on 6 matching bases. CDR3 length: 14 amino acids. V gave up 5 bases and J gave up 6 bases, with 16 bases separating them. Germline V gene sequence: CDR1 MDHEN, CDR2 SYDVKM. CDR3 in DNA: TGTGCCAGCAGTCCGTTAGCAGGGGTCTCTGAAGCTTTCTTT. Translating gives CASSPLAGVSEAFF. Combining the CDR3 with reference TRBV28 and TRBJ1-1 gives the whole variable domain DVKVTQSSRYLVKRTGEKVFLECVQDMDHENMFWYRQDPGLGLRLIYFSYDVKMKEKGDIPEGYSVSREKKERFSLILESASTNQTSMYLCASSPLAGVSEAFFGQGTRLTVV.

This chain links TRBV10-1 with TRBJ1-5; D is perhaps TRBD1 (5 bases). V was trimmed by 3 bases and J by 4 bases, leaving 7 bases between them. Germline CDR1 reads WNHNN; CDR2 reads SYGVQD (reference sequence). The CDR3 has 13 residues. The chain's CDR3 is CASSDGQNQPQHF. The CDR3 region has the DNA TGCGCCAGCAGTGATGGACAAAATCAGCCCCAGCATTTT.

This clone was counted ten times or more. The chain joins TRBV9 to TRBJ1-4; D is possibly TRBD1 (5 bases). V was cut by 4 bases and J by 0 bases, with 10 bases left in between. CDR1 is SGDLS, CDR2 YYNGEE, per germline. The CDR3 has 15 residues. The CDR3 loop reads CASSRRQSTNEKLFF. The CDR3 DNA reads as TGTGCCAGCAGCAGACGACAGTCAACTAATGAAAAACTGTTTTTT.

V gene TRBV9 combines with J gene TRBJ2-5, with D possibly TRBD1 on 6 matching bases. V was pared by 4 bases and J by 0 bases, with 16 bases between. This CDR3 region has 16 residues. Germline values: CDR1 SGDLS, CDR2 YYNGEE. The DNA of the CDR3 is TGTGCCAGCAGCCCCGGACAGAGGCTGCACCAAGAGACCCAGTACTTC. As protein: CASSPGQRLHQETQYF.

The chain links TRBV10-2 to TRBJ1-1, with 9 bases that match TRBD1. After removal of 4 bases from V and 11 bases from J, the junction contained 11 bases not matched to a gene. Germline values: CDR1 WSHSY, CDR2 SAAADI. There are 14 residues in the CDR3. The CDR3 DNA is TGCGCCAGCAGTGGGGACCGGGACAGGGAGGGCGCTTTCTTT. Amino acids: CASSGDRDREGAFF.

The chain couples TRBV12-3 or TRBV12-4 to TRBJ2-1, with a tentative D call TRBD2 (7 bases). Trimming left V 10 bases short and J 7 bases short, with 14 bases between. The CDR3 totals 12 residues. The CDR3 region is CATRAGANEQFF. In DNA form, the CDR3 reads TGTGCCACGAGGGCGGGGGCGAATGAGCAGTTCTTC.

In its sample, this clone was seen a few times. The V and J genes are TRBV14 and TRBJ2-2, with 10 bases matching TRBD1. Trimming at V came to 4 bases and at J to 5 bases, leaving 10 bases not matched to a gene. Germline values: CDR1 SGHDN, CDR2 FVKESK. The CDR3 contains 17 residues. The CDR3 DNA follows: TGTGCCAGCAGCCGTAGCGGACAGGGGGTCATTACCGGGGAGCTGTTTTTT. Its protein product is CASSRSGQGVITGELFF.

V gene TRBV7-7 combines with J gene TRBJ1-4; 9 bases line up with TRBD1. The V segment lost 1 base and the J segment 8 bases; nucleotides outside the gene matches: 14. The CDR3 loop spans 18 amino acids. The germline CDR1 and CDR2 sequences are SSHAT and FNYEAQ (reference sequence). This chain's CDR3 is CASSLVAGTGRGDEKLFF. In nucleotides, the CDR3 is TGTGCCAGCAGCTTAGTAGCTGGGACAGGGAGAGGGGACGAAAAACTGTTTTTT.

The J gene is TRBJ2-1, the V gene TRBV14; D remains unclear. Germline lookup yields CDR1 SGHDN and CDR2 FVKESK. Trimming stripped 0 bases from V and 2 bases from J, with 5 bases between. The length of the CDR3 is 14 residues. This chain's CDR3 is CASSQDLPYNEQFF. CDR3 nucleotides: TGTGCCAGCAGCCAAGATCTACCCTACAATGAGCAGTTCTTC.

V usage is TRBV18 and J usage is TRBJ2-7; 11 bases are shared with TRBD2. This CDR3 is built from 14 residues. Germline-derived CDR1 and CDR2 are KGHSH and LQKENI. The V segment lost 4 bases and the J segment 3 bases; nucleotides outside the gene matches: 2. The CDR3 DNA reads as TGTGCCAGCTCACAAACTAGCGGGAGCTACGAGCAGTACTTC. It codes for CASSQTSGSYEQYF.

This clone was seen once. The CDR3 nucleotides are TGTGCCAGCAGCTTGGGGGACAGAGGCAACGAAGCTTTCTTT. Protein product: CASSLGDRGNEAFF. V usage is TRBV11-3 and J usage is TRBJ1-1, with 7 bases that match TRBD1. With V trimmed by 3 bases and J by 8 bases, 9 bases remained unmatched. The CDR3 runs 14 residues. Germline CDR1 and CDR2: SGHNT and YENEEA. The full variable domain, with the rest looked up from reference TRBV11-3 and TRBJ1-1, is EAGVVQSPRYKIIEKKQPVAFWCNPISGHNTLYWYLQNLGQGPELLIRYENEEAVDDSQLPKDRFSAERLKGVDSTLKIQPAELGDSAVYLCASSLGDRGNEAFFGQGTRLTVV.

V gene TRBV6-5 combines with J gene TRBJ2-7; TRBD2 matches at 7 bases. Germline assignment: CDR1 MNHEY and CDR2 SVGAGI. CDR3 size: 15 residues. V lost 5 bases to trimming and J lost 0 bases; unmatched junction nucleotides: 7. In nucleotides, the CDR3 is TGTGCCAGCAGTCCCCCGCGGGGGAGCTCCTACGAGCAGTACTTC. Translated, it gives CASSPPRGSSYEQYF.

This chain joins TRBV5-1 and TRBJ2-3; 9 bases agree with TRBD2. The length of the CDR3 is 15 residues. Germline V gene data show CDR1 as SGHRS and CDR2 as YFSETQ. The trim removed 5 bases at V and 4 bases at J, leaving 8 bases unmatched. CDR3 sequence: CASRLAGGSPDTQYF. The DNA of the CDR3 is TGCGCCAGCAGACTGGCGGGAGGGAGCCCAGATACGCAGTATTTT. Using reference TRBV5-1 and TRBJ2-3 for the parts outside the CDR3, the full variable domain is KAGVTQTPRYLIKTRGQQVTLSCSPISGHRSVSWYQQTPGQGLQFLFEYFSETQRNKGNFPGRFSGRQFSNSRSEMNVSTLELGDSALYLCASRLAGGSPDTQYFGPGTRLTVL.

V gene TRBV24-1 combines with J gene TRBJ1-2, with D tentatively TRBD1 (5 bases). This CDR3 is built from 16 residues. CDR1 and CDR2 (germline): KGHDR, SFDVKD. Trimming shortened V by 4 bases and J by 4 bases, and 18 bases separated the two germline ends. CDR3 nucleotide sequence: TGTGCCACCAGTGACCAGGGACGGACTATAATCTATGGCTACACCTTC. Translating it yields CATSDQGRTIIYGYTF.

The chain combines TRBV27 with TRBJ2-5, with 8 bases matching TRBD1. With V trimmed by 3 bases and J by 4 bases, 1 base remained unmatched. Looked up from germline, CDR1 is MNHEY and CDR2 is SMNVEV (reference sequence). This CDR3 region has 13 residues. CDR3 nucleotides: TGTGCCAGCAGTTTTGACAGGGGAGAGACCCAGTACTTC. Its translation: CASSFDRGETQYF.

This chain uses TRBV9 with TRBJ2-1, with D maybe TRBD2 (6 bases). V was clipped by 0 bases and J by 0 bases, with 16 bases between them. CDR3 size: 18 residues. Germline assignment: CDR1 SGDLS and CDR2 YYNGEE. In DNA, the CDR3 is TGTGCCAGCAGCGTAGACCGAAGGCGGGATAGCTCCTACAATGAGCAGTTCTTC. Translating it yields CASSVDRRRDSSYNEQFF.

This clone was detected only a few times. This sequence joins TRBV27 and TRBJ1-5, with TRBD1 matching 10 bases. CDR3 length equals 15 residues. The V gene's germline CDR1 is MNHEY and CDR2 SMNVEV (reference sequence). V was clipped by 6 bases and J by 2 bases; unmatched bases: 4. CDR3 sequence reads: CASRAGTGGNQPQHF. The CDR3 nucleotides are TGTGCCAGCAGGGCCGGGACAGGGGGCAATCAGCCCCAGCATTTT.

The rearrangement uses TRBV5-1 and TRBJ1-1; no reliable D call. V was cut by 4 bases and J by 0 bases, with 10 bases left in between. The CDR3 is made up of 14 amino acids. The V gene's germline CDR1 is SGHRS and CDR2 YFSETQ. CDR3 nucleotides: TGCGCCAGCAGCCAGACTGCCCTGAACACTGAAGCTTTCTTT. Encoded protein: CASSQTALNTEAFF. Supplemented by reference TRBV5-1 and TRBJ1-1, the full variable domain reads KAGVTQTPRYLIKTRGQQVTLSCSPISGHRSVSWYQQTPGQGLQFLFEYFSETQRNKGNFPGRFSGRQFSNSRSEMNVSTLELGDSALYLCASSQTALNTEAFFGQGTRLTVV.

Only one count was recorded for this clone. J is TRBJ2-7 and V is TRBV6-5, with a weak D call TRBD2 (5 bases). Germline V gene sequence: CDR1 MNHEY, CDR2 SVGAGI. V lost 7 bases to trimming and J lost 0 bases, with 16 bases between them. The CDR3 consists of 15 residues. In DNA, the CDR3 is TGTGCCAGCATTCTTACCGGACTTAGCTCCTACGAGCAGTACTTC. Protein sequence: CASILTGLSSYEQYF.

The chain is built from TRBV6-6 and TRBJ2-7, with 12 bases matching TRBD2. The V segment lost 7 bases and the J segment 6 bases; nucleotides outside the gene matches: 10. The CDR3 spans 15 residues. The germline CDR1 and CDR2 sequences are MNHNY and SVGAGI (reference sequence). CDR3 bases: TGTGCCAGCACTGCCGTACTAGCGGGGGGTTCCGAGCAGTACTTC. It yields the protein CASTAVLAGGSEQYF.

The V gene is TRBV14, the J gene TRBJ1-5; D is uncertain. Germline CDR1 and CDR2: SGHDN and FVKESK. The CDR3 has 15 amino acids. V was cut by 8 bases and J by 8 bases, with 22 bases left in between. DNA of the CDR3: TGTGCCAGCGTCGAGAAACTTATTGGCCGGGAGCCCCAGCATTTT. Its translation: CASVEKLIGREPQHF.

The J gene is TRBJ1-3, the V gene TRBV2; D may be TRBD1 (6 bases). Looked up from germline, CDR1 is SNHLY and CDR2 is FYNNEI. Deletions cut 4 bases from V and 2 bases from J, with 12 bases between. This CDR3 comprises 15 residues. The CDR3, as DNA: TGTGCCAGCAGTGTCCAGGGGAAAACTGGAAACACCATATATTTT. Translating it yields CASSVQGKTGNTIYF.

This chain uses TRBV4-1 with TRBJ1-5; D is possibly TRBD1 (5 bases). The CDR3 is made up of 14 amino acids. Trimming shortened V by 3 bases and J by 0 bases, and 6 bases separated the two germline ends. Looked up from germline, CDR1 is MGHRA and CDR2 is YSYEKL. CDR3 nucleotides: TGCGCCAGCAGCCACACAGGTAGCAATCAGCCCCAGCATTTT. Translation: CASSHTGSNQPQHF.

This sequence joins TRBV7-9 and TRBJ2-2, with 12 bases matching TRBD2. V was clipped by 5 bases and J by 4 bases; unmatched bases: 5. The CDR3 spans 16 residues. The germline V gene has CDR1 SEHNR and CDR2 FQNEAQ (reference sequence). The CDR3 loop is CASSALAGGGTGELFF. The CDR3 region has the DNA TGTGCCAGCAGCGCGCTAGCGGGAGGGGGCACCGGGGAGCTGTTTTTT.